This T cell receptor (beta chain) emerged from a study of CD8 T cells in Susac syndrome. Study summary: When blood was drawn, the patients with Susac syndrome were therapy-naive, on corticosteroids, or on intravenous immunoglobulin alone.

Study-level points and caveats: Peak Susac CD8+ clonal expansion was seen in TEMRA cells and active patients.

Roughly 0.45 to 1 ug RNA was reverse transcribed with random hexamers. TCR beta CDR3 was amplified by immunoSEQ multiplex PCR. This amplification extended across 54 Vbeta and 13 Jbeta segments. TCRdb called the immunoSEQ multiplex PCR reads again in MiXCR, with one record for every CDR3 protein. This table holds under 85,000 distinct CDR3 sequences, approximately 93% found once. V gave up 5 bases and J gave up 5 bases, with 16 bases separating them. The length of the CDR3 is 15 residues. Germline CDR1 is MDHEN and CDR2 is SYDVKM. Details on this clonotype: Antigen: not known.

The sequence was collected from a human donor with Susac syndrome. The chain is built from TRBV28 and TRBJ2-1; tentative D call: TRBD2 (7 bases). The specimen was CD8+ T cells from PBMCs. CDR3 bases: TGTGCCAGCAGTGGGGGGGGCGGGACTCACAATGAGCAGTTCTTC. The encoded protein is CASSGGGGTHNEQFF.